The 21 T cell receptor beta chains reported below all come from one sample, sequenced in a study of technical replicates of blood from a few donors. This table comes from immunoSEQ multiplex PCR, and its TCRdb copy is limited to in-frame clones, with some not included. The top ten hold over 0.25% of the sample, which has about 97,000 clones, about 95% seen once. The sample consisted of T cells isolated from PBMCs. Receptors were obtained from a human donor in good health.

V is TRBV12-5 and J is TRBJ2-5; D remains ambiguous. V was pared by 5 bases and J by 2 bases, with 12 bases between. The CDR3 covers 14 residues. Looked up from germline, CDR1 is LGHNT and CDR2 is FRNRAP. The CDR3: CASGPPTPQETQYF. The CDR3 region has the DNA TGTGCTAGTGGTCCTCCGACACCGCAAGAGACCCAGTACTTC.

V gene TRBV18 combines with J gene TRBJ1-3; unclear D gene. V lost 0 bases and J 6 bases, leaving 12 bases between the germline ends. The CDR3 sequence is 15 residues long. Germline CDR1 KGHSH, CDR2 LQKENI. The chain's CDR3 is CASSPPAADENTIYF. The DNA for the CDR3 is TGTGCCAGCTCACCACCCGCGGCAGACGAAAACACCATATATTTT. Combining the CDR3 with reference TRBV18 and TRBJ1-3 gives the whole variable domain NAGVMQNPRHLVRRRGQEARLRCSPMKGHSHVYWYRQLPEEGLKFMVYLQKENIIDESGMPKERFSAEFPKEGPSILRIQQVVRGDSAAYFCASSPPAADENTIYFGEGSWLTVV.

The CDR3 nucleotides are TGTGCCAACGTAAGGGAGGGAGGTGCCTTTTTGACAGATACGCAGTATTTT. This gives the protein CANVREGGAFLTDTQYF. The chain links TRBV7-3 to TRBJ2-3; 7 bases line up with TRBD2. The CDR3 length is 17 residues. V was pared by 10 bases and J by 3 bases, with 19 bases of the junction left unmatched. CDR1 is SGHTA and CDR2 is FQGTGA in the germline V gene. The whole variable domain, remainder taken from reference TRBV7-3 and TRBJ2-3, is GAGVSQTPSNKVTEKGKYVELRCDPISGHTALYWYRQSLGQGPEFLIYFQGTGAADDSGLPNDRFFAVRPEGSVSTLKIQRTERGDSAVYLCANVREGGAFLTDTQYFGPGTRLTVL.

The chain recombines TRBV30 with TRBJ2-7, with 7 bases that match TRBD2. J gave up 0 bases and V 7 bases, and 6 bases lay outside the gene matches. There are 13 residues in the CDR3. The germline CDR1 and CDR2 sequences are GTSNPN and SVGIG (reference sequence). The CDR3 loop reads CAYIRDYSYEQYF. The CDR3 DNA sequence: TGTGCCTATATCCGGGACTACTCCTACGAGCAGTACTTC.

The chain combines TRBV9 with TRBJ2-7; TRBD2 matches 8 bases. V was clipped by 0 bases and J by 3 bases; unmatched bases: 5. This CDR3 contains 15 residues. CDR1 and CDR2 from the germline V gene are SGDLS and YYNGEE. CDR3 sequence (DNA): TGTGCCAGCAGCGTAGAAAGCGGGAGAGGCTACGAGCAGTACTTC. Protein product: CASSVESGRGYEQYF.

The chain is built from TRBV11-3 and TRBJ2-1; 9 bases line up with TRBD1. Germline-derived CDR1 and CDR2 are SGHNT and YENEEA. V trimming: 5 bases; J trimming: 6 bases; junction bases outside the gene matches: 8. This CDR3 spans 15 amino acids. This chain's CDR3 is CASSPRQGVGNEQFF. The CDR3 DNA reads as TGTGCCAGCAGCCCCCGACAGGGGGTTGGCAATGAGCAGTTCTTC.

In DNA, the CDR3 is TGTGCCAGCAGCGTAGCGGACAGGGGCAATGAGCAGTTCTTC. This sequence encodes CASSVADRGNEQFF. V gene TRBV9 combines with J gene TRBJ2-1, with 9 bases matching TRBD1. V lost 0 bases, J lost 6 bases, and 1 base stayed unmatched. Germline CDR1 and CDR2: SGDLS and YYNGEE. The CDR3 has 14 amino acids.

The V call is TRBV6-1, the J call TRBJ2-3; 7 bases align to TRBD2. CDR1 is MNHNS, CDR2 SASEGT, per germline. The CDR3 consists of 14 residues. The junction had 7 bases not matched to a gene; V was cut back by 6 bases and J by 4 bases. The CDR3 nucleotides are TGTGCCAGCAGCCTCCGGCGGGGGTCAGATACGCAGTATTTT. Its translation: CASSLRRGSDTQYF.

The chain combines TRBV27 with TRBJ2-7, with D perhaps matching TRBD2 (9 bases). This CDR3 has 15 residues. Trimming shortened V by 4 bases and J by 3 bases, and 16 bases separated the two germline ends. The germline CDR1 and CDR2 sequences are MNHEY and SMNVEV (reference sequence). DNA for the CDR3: TGTGCCAGCAGTTACTCTAGCGGGACAGGCTACGAGCAGTACTTC. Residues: CASSYSSGTGYEQYF.

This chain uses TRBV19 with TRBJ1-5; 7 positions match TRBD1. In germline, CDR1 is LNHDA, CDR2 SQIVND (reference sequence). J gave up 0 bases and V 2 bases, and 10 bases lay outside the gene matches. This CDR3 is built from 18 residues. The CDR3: CASSINRGGRTSNQPQHF. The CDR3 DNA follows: TGTGCCAGTAGTATAAATCGAGGGGGCCGTACTAGCAATCAGCCCCAGCATTTT.

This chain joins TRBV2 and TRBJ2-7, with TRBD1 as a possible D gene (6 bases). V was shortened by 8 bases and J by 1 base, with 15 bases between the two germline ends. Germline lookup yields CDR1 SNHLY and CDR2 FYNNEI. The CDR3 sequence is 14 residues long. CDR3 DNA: TGTGCCAGCTCGTTCCGGGACACTTCCTACGAGCAGTACTTC. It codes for CASSFRDTSYEQYF.

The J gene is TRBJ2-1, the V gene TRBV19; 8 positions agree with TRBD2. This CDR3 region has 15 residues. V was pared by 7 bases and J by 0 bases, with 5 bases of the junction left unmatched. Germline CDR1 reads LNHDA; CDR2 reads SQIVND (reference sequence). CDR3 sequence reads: CASNSGALSYNEQFF. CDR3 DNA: TGTGCCAGTAATAGCGGGGCGCTCTCCTACAATGAGCAGTTCTTC.

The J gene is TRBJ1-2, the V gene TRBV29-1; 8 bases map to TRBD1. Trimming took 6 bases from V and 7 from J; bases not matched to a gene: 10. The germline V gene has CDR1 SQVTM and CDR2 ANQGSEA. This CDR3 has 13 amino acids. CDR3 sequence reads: CSVALGQGSGYTF. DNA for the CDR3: TGCAGCGTCGCCCTTGGACAGGGAAGTGGCTACACCTTC.

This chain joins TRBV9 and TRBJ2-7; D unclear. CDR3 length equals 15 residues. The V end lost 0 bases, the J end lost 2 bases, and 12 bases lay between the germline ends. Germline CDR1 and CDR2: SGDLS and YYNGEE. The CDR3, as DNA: TGTGCCAGCAGCGTAGCTACCGCGCCTACCTACGAGCAGTACTTC. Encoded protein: CASSVATAPTYEQYF.

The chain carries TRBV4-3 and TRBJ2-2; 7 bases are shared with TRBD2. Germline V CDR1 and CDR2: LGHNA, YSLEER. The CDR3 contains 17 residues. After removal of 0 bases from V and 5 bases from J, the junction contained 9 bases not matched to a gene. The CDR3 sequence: CASSQDRGLEVTGELFF. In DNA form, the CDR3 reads TGCGCCAGCAGCCAAGATCGAGGACTAGAGGTTACCGGGGAGCTGTTTTTT.

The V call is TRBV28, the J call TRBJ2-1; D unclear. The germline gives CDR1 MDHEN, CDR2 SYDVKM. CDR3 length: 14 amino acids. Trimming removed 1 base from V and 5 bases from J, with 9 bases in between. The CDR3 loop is CASSLLTVNNEQFF. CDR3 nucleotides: TGTGCCAGCAGTTTATTAACAGTTAACAATGAGCAGTTCTTC. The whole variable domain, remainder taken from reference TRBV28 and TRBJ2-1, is DVKVTQSSRYLVKRTGEKVFLECVQDMDHENMFWYRQDPGLGLRLIYFSYDVKMKEKGDIPEGYSVSREKKERFSLILESASTNQTSMYLCASSLLTVNNEQFFGPGTRLTVL.

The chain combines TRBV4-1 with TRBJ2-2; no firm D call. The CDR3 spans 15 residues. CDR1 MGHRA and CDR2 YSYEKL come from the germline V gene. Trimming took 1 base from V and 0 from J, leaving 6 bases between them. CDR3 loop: CASSQGSTNTGELFF. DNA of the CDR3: TGCGCCAGCAGCCAAGGATCTACGAACACCGGGGAGCTGTTTTTT.

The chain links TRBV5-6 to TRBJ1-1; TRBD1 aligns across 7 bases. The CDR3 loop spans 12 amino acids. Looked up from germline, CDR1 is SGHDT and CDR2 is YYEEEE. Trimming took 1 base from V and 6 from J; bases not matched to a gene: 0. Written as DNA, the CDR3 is TGTGCCAGCAGCTTGAGGGGGCCTGAAGCTTTCTTT. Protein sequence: CASSLRGPEAFF. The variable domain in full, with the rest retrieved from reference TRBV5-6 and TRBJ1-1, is DAGVTQSPTHLIKTRGQQVTLRCSPKSGHDTVSWYQQALGQGPQFIFQYYEEEERQRGNFPDRFSGHQFPNYSSELNVNALLLGDSALYLCASSLRGPEAFFGQGTRLTVV.

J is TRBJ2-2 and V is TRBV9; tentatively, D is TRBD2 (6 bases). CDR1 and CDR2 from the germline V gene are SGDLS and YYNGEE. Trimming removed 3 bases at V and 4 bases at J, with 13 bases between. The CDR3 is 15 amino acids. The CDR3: CASSGSWRATGELFF. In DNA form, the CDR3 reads TGTGCCAGCAGCGGTAGCTGGAGGGCCACCGGGGAGCTGTTTTTT.

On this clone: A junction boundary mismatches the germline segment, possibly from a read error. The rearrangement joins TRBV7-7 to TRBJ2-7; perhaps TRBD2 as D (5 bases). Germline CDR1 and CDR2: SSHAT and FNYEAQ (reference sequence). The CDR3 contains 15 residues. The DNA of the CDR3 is TGTGCTAGCAGCTTATCCCCCGTCACCCCGGGGGAGCAGTACTTC. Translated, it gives CASSLSPVTPGEQYF.

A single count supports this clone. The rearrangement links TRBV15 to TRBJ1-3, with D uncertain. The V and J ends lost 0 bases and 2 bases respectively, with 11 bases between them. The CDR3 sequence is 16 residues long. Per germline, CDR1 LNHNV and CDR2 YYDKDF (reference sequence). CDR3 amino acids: CATSRDRFGPGNTIYF. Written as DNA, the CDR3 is TGTGCCACCAGCAGAGACCGGTTTGGGCCTGGAAACACCATATATTTT.